One and the same sample provided the 9 T cell receptor beta chains below, sequenced in a study of molecular identifiers for immune sequencing clone quantification. From the PCR reads, TCRdb called clonotypes with MiXCR, one entry per CDR3 protein. This sample has some 41,000 distinct CDR3 sequences; about 18% occur once, and the top ten carry 7% to 9%. Sequences were obtained from naive CD8+ T cells from blood, with Jurkat cell RNA spiked in. Subset noted: FACS-sorted CD8+CD4-CCR7+CD45RA+ naive T cells. These receptors were collected from a human donor in good health. Some libraries in this study had Jurkat cell RNA spiked in.

This chain uses TRBV2 with TRBJ1-6; D unresolved. The CDR3 length is 12 residues. Germline values: CDR1 SNHLY, CDR2 FYNNEI. V was shortened by 10 bases and J by 15 bases, with 19 bases between the two germline ends. CDR3 amino acids: CAIKGPKRLLHF. Written as DNA, the CDR3 is TGTGCCATCAAGGGCCCTAAAAGGCTCCTCCACTTT.

This clonotype has a count of ten or more. The gene calls are TRBV15 and TRBJ2-5; D is possibly TRBD2 (6 bases). Germline values: CDR1 LNHNV, CDR2 YYDKDF (reference sequence). V was cut by 5 bases and J by 4 bases, with 11 bases left in between. This CDR3 has 13 residues. In DNA, the CDR3 is TGTGCCACCAGCGGCCCGCGGGGAGAGACCCAGTACTTC. Amino acid sequence: CATSGPRGETQYF.

V and J are TRBV2 and TRBJ2-1; 10 bases align to TRBD2. CDR1 SNHLY and CDR2 FYNNEI come from the germline V gene. Unmatched junction bases numbered 3, after V lost 6 bases and J lost 4 bases. CDR3 size: 14 residues. CDR3 residues: CASRLSGGYNEQFF. In DNA, the CDR3 is TGTGCCAGCAGACTTAGCGGGGGGTACAATGAGCAGTTCTTC.

This clonotype has only a few counts. This chain links TRBV9 with TRBJ1-6, with unresolved D. Germline V gene data show CDR1 as SGDLS and CDR2 as YYNGEE. The CDR3 is 13 amino acids. V gave up 4 bases and J gave up 10 bases, with 12 bases separating them. As DNA, the CDR3 is TGTGCCAGCAGCTCCGGATTTAACTCACCCCTCCACTTT. As protein: CASSSGFNSPLHF.

With respect to this clonotype: A much more abundant neighbour one base away suggests this may be a read error. The chain couples TRBV7-9 to TRBJ2-7; D call uncertain. Germline assignment: CDR1 SEHNR and CDR2 FQNEAQ (reference sequence). CDR3 length: 13 amino acids. V was shortened by 3 bases and J by 3 bases, with 9 bases between the two germline ends. CDR3 protein: CASSFDLSYEQYF. The CDR3 coding sequence is TGTGCCAGCAGCTTCGATCTTAGCTACGAGCAGTACTTC.

Many counts were recorded for this clonotype. The chain carries TRBV11-2 and TRBJ1-1; no firm D call. In germline, CDR1 is SGHAT, CDR2 FQNNGV. V lost 1 base and J lost 4, with 13 bases in between. CDR3 size: 15 residues. In DNA, the CDR3 is TGTGCCAGCAGCTTAGCTCGGGGAGGAGGCACTGAAGCTTTCTTT. Amino acid sequence: CASSLARGGGTEAFF.

CDR3 sequence: CASSITSTGAGMTPLHF. CDR3 sequence (DNA): TGTGCCAGCAGCATTACATCGACAGGGGCGGGGATGACACCCCTCCACTTT. J is TRBJ1-6 and V is TRBV7-9, with 8 bases fitting TRBD1. V gave up 5 bases and J gave up 11 bases; unmatched junction bases: 17. Germline V gene data show CDR1 as SEHNR and CDR2 as FQNEAQ (reference sequence). The CDR3 extends over 17 amino acids.

This clonotype appeared a few times. The gene calls are TRBV2 and TRBJ2-7; 7 nucleotides line up with TRBD2. The CDR3 is 15 amino acids. Germline CDR1 is SNHLY and CDR2 is FYNNEI. V lost 2 bases to trimming and J lost 2 bases; unmatched junction nucleotides: 6. CDR3 amino acids: CASSEPGGRAYEQYF. The DNA of the CDR3 is TGTGCCAGCAGTGAACCGGGCGGGAGAGCCTACGAGCAGTACTTC. The full variable domain, rest sourced from reference TRBV2 and TRBJ2-7, is EPEVTQTPSHQVTQMGQEVILRCVPISNHLYFYWYRQILGQKVEFLVSFYNNEISEKSEIFDDQFSVERPDGSNFTLKIRSTKLEDSAMYFCASSEPGGRAYEQYFGPGTRLTVT.

This clonotype was seen repeatedly, ten times or more. The chain combines TRBV18 with TRBJ2-3; the match to TRBD2 covers 8 bases. The germline V gene has CDR1 KGHSH and CDR2 LQKENI. The trim removed 3 bases at V and 2 bases at J, leaving 1 base unmatched. The length of the CDR3 is 14 residues. CDR3: CASSPSGVTDTQYF. In nucleotides, the CDR3 is TGTGCCAGCTCACCTAGCGGGGTCACAGATACGCAGTATTTT. Drawing the rest from reference TRBV18 and TRBJ2-3, the complete variable domain is NAGVMQNPRHLVRRRGQEARLRCSPMKGHSHVYWYRQLPEEGLKFMVYLQKENIIDESGMPKERFSAEFPKEGPSILRIQQVVRGDSAAYFCASSPSGVTDTQYFGPGTRLTVL.